This TCR beta chain was recorded in a study of blood T cell repertoires in COVID-19. Across the study: From T cells, B-cell-depleted T cells, or PBMCs came the material, which was cDNA or gDNA.

In the source study's methods: Scientists estimated how many nucleated cells there were by amplifying reference gene primers. Sequenced by immunoSEQ multiplex PCR; TCRdb stores in-frame clones only, minus some. The V and J calls and the clone size are those of that table, but D and trimming were determined from the DNA. There are 350,000 to 450,000 clones in the sample; 75% to 90% occur only once, and more than 3% lies in the top ten. The CDR3 has 14 residues. Germline lookup yields CDR1 SGHAT and CDR2 FQDESV (reference sequence). V lost 3 bases, J lost 10 bases, and 11 bases stayed unmatched. The chain joins TRBV11-1 to TRBJ1-1, with TRBD1 identical over 7 bases. This clonotype was obtained from a woman aged 18-29 years with acute or convalescent COVID-19. The sequencing input was peripheral blood. The DNA for the CDR3 is TGTGCCAGCAGCTTTCGGCAGGGGGGTCAAGTAGCTTTCTTT. Translated: CASSFRQGGQVAFF. The variable domain in full, with the rest retrieved from reference TRBV11-1 and TRBJ1-1, is EAEVAQSPRYKITEKSQAVAFWCDPISGHATLYWYRQILGQGPELLVQFQDESVVDDSQLPKDRFSAERLKGVDSTLKIQPAELGDSAMYLCASSFRQGGQVAFFGQGTRLTVV.